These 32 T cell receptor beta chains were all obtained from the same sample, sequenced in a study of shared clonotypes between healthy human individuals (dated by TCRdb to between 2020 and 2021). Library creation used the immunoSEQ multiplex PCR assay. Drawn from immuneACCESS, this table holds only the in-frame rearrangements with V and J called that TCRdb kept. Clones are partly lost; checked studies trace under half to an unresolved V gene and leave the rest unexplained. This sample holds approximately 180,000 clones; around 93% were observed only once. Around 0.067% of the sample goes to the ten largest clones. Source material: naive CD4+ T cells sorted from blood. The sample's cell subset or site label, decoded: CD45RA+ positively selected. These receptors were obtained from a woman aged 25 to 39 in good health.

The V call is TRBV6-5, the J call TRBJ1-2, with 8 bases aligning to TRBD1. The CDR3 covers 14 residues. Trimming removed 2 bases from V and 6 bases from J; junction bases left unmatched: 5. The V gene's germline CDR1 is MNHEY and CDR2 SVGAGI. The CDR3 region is CASSYELQGDGYTF. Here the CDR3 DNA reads TGTGCCAGCAGTTACGAGTTACAGGGGGATGGCTACACCTTC.

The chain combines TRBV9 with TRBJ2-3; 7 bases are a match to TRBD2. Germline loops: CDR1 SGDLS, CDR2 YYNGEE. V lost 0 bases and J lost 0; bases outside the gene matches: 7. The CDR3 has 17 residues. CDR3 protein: CASSVARTSFSTDTQYF. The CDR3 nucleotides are TGTGCCAGCAGCGTAGCTCGGACTAGTTTTAGCACAGATACGCAGTATTTT. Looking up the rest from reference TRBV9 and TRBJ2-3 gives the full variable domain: DSGVTQTPKHLITATGQRVTLRCSPRSGDLSVYWYQQSLDQGLQFLIQYYNGEERAKGNILERFSAQQFPDLHSELNLSSLELGDSALYFCASSVARTSFSTDTQYFGPGTRLTVL.

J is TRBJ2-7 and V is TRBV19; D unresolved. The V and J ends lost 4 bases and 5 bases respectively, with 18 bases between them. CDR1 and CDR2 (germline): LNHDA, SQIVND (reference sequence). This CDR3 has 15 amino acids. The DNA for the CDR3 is TGTGCCAGTAGTACCTCCGAGACACATCTAAACGAGCAGTACTTC. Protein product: CASSTSETHLNEQYF.

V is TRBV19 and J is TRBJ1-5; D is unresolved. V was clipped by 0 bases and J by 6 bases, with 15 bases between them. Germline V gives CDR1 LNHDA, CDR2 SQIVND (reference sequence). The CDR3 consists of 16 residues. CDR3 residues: CASSIDRLLVAQPQHF. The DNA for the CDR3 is TGTGCCAGTAGTATAGATCGGTTGCTCGTGGCTCAGCCCCAGCATTTT.

CDR3: CASSPLTGGRANEQYF. Here the CDR3 DNA reads TGCGCCAGCAGCCCGCTCACTGGCGGGAGGGCAAACGAGCAGTACTTC. This chain links TRBV5-1 with TRBJ2-7, with 9 bases lining up with TRBD2. V lost 4 bases to trimming and J lost 5 bases; unmatched junction nucleotides: 13. Germline CDR1 is SGHRS and CDR2 is YFSETQ. The CDR3 length is 16 residues.

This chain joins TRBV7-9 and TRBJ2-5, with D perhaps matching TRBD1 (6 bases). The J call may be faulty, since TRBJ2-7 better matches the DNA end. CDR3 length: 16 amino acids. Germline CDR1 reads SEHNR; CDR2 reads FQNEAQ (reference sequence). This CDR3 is CASSLGGGPRSYEQYF. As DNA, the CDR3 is TGTGCCAGCAGCTTAGGTGGGGGCCCCCGTTCCTACGAGCAGTACTTC.

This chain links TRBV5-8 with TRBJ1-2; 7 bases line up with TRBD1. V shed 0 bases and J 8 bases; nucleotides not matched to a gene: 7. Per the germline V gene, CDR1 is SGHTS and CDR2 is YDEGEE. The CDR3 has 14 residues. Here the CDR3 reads CASSLADYRGGYTF. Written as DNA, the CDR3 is TGTGCCAGCAGCTTGGCCGATTACAGGGGAGGCTACACCTTC.

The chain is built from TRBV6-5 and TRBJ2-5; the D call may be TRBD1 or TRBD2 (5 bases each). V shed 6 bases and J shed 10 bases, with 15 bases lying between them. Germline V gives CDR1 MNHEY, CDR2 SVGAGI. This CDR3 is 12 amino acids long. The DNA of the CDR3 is TGTGCCAGCAGCAGGGACCGCCTAGTCCAGTACTTC. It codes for CASSRDRLVQYF.

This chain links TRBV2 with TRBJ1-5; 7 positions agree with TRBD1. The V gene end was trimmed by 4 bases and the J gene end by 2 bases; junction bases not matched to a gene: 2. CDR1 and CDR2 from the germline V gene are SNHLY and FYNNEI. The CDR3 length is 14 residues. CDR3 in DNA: TGTGCCAGCAGTGTCCAGGGGGGCAATCAGCCCCAGCATTTT. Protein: CASSVQGGNQPQHF.

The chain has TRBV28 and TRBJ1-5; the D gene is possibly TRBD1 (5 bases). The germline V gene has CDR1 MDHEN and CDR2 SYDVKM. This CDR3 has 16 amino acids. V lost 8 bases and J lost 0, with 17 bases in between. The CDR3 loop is CASRAGTVYSNQPQHF. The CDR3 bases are TGTGCCAGCCGGGCCGGGACGGTGTATAGCAATCAGCCCCAGCATTTT.

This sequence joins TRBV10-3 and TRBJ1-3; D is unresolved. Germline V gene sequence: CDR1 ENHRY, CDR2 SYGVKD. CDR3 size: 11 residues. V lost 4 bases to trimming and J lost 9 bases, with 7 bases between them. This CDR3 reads CAISGLGTIYF. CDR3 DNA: TGTGCCATCAGTGGCCTTGGCACCATATATTTT.

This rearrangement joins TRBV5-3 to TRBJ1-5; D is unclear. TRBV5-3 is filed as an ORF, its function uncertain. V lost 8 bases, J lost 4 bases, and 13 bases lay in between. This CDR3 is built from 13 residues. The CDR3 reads CASSFWGNQPQHF. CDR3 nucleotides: TGTGCCAGCAGTTTCTGGGGTAATCAGCCCCAGCATTTT.

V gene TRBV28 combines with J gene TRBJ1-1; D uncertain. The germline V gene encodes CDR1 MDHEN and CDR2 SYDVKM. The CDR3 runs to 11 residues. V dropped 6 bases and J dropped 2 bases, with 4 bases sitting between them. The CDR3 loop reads CASRDNTEAFF. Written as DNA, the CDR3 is TGTGCCAGCAGAGACAACACTGAAGCTTTCTTT. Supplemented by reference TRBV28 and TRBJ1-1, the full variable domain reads DVKVTQSSRYLVKRTGEKVFLECVQDMDHENMFWYRQDPGLGLRLIYFSYDVKMKEKGDIPEGYSVSREKKERFSLILESASTNQTSMYLCASRDNTEAFFGQGTRLTVV.

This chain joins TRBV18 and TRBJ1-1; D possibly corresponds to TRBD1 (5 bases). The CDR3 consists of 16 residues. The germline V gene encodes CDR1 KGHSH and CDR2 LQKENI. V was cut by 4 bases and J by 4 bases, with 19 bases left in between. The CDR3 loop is CASSRLEFREGTEAFF. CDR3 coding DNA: TGTGCCAGCTCACGCCTGGAGTTCAGGGAGGGCACTGAAGCTTTCTTT.

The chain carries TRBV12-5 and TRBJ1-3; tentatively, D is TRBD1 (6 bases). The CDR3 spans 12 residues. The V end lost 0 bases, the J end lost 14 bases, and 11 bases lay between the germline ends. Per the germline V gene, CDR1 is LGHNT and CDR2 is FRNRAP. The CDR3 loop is CASGLVQGRLYF. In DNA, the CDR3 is TGTGCTAGTGGTTTGGTACAGGGTAGGTTATATTTT.

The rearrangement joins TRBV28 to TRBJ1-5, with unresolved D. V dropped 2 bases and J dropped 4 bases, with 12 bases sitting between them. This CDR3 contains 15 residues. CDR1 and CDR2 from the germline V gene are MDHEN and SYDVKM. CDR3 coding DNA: TGTGCCAGCAGTTTACGGGGAGCAGGAAATCAGCCCCAGCATTTT. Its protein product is CASSLRGAGNQPQHF.

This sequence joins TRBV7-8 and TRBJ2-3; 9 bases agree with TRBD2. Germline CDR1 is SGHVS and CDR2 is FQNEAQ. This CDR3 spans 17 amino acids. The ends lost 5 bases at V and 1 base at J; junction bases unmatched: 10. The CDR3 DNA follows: TGTGCCAGCAGCCGCAGAGCGGGAGGCACAGGCACAGATACGCAGTATTTT. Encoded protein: CASSRRAGGTGTDTQYF.

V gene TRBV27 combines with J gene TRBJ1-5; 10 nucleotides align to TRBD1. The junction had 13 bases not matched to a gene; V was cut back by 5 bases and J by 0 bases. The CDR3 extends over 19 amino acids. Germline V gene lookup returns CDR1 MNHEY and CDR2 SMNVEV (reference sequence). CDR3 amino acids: CASSPWGDRGLNSNQPQHF. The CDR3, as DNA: TGTGCCAGCAGTCCCTGGGGGGACAGGGGACTTAATAGCAATCAGCCCCAGCATTTT.

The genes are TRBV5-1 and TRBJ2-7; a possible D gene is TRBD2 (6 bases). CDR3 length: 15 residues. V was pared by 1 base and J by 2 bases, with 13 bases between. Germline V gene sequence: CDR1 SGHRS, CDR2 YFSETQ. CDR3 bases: TGCGCCAGCAGCTTGTGGGGGGACCGACCCTACGAGCAGTACTTC. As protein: CASSLWGDRPYEQYF.

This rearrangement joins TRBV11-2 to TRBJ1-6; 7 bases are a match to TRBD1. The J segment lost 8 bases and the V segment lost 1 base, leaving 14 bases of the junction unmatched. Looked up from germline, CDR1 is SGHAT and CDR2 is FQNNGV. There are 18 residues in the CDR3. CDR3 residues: CASSLGRKTGRMYSPLHF. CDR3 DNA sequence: TGTGCCAGCAGCTTAGGTCGAAAGACAGGGCGGATGTATTCACCCCTCCACTTT.

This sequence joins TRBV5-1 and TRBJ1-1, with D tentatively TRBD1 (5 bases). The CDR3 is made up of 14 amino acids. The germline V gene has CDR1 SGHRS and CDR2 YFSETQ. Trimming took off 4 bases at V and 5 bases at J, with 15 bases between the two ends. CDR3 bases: TGCGCCAGCAGCCCCCCGGGGGGGATTACTGAAGCTTTCTTT. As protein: CASSPPGGITEAFF.

In DNA form, the CDR3 reads TGTGCCAGCAGGGAGGGACGTCTGGACAGTGAAGCTTTCTTT. Translating it yields CASREGRLDSEAFF. The chain combines TRBV2 with TRBJ1-1, with D possibly TRBD1 on 6 matching bases. The V gene's germline CDR1 is SNHLY and CDR2 FYNNEI. The CDR3 runs to 14 residues. V was cut by 6 bases and J by 7 bases, with 18 bases left in between.

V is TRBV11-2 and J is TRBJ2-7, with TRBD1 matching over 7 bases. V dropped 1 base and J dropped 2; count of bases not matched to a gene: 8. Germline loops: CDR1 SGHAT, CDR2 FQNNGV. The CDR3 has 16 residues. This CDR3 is CASSLARQGKAYEQYF. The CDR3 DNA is TGTGCCAGCAGCTTAGCCCGACAGGGAAAGGCCTACGAGCAGTACTTC.

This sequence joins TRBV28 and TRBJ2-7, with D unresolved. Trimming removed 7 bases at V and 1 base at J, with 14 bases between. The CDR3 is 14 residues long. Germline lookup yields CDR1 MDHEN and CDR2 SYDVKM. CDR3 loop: CASKGPGPSYEQYF. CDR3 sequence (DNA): TGTGCCAGCAAAGGTCCTGGGCCGTCCTACGAGCAGTACTTC.

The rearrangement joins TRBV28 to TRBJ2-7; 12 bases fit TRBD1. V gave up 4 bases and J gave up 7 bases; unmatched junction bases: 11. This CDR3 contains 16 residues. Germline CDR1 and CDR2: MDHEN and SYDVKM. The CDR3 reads CASSSPQGQGACEQYF. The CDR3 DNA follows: TGTGCCAGCAGTTCCCCCCAGGGACAGGGGGCTTGTGAGCAGTACTTC.

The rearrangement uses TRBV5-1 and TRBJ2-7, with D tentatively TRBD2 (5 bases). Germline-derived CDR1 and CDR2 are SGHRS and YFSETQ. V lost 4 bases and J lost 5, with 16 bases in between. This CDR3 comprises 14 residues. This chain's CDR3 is CASSRDGVIDEQYF. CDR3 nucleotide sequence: TGCGCCAGCAGCCGGGATGGGGTTATCGACGAGCAGTACTTC.

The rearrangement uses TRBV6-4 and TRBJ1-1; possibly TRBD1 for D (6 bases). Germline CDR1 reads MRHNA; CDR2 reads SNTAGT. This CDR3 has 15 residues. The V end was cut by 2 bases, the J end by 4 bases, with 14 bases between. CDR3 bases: TGTGCCAGCAGTGACGTTTCGGGGGCCCCCACTGAAGCTTTCTTT. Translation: CASSDVSGAPTEAFF.

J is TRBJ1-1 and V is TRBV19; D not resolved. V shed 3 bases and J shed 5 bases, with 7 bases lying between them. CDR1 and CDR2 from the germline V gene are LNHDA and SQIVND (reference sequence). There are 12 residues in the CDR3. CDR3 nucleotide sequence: TGTGCCAGTAGTATCTACGGGACTGAAGCTTTCTTT. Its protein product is CASSIYGTEAFF. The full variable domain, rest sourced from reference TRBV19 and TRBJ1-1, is DGGITQSPKYLFRKEGQNVTLSCEQNLNHDAMYWYRQDPGQGLRLIYYSQIVNDFQKGDIAEGYSVSREKKESFPLTVTSAQKNPTAFYLCASSIYGTEAFFGQGTRLTVV.

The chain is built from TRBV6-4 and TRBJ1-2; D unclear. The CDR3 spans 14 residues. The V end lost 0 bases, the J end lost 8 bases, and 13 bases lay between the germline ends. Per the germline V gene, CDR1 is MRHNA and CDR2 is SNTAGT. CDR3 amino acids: CASSDSTLSGGYTF. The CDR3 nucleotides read TGTGCCAGCAGTGACTCGACATTGTCTGGCGGCTACACCTTC.

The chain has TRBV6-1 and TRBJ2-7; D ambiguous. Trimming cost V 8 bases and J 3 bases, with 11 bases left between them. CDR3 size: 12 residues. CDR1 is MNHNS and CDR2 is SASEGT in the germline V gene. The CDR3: CASGFYYYEQYF. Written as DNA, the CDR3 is TGTGCCAGCGGGTTTTACTACTACGAGCAGTACTTC.

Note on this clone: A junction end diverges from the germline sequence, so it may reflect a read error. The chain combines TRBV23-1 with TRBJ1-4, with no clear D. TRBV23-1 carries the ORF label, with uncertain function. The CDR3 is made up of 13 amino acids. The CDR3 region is CASSRNSYEKLFF. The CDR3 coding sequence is TGCGCCAGCAGTCGGAACAGTTATGAGAAACTGTTTTTT.

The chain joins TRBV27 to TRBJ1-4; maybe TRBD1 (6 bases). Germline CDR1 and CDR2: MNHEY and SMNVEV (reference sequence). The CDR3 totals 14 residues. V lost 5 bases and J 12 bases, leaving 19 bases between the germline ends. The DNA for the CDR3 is TGTGCCAGCAGTGCCGGACAGCGGGCTGTAGAACTGTTTTTT. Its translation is CASSAGQRAVELFF. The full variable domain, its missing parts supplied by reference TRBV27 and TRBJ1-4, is EAQVTQNPRYLITVTGKKLTVTCSQNMNHEYMSWYRQDPGLGLRQIYYSMNVEVTDKGDVPEGYKVSRKEKRNFPLILESPSPNQTSLYFCASSAGQRAVELFFGSGTQLSVL.